This record concerns one T cell receptor beta chain sequence. Which antigen it targets is not known. Base qualities were left out, and no much larger clone turns up one base away. The data are from a study of shared clonotypes between healthy human individuals (dated by TCRdb to the early 2020s). With regard to the full study: The cohort included a few men and a couple of women between 18 and 49 years of age. Per donor, leukapheresis produced somewhere between about 0.8 and 9.5 billion PBMCs. The study deeply sequenced blood TCR repertoires of five healthy adults to estimate repertoire size and the extent of clonotype sharing between individuals. Different laboratories and diverse techniques were used to prepare libraries and sequence TCR repertoires, to increase sequencing depth and limit assay-specific biases. Per donor, three plates each were used for CD4 naive and CD4 memory, two for CD8 naive, and one for CD8 memory. Broader findings and caveats from the paper: About 5% of naive CD4, 3% to 3.5% of naive CD8, approximately 2.2% of memory CD4, and 0.35% to 0.4% of memory CD8 clonotypes were shared across a handful of donors. Only blood was sampled, and tissue TCR repertoires likely differ from those in blood. Even with the large sequencing depth, rarefaction of the sorted-subset datasets indicated that sequencing was incomplete. Pairwise subsampling led to the expectation that sequencing depth would affect the degree of clonotype sharing among donors. Compared with non-shared clonotypes, clonotypes shared by all four sorted-subset donors had higher generation probabilities. Because the study included a small number of donors, the genetic and exposure-history diversity represented was limited. Larger estimated clonotype richness was generally found for naive subsets than for memory subsets.

Using the deep immunoSEQ assay, multiplex PCR amplified TCR CDR3 regions from genomic DNA. For each cell subset, the extracted genomic DNA was distributed evenly across all wells of several immunoSEQ 96-well plates, and each plate served as one replicate. For sorted subsets, 150 to 200 ng genomic DNA, equal to some 28,000 T cell genomes, was loaded into each replicate PCR. Purified libraries were quantified with a Qubit 3.0 fluorometer, sized on a Bioanalyzer 2100, and re-quantified with the KAPA Library Quantification kit. Each immunoSEQ 96-well plate was sequenced on its own single-read 150-cycle Illumina NextSeq 550 flow cell. The authors' pipeline ran thus. Because the immunoSEQ output held only junctional sequences and lacked quality scores, the filtering could not match the filtering applied to full-length reads. To assign V/J genes and CDR3, sequences were annotated using PyIR, a Python wrapper for IgBLAST v1.9, with IMGT germline references. Reads were filtered out if the reads had weak V/J assignments (E-value above 1e-6), no CDR3, stop codons, out-of-frame junctions, or ambiguous translated residues. V3J clonotypes were defined as sequences sharing the same inferred V gene, J gene, and CDR3 amino acid sequence. To compute the percentage overlap between repertoires, the number of shared unique clonotypes was divided by the size of the smaller repertoire. Repertoire richness was assessed with RTK rarefaction, the Chao1 estimator, and Recon v2.1 estimates of unobserved clonotypes. Generation probabilities for all TCRbeta clonotypes obtained by the gDNA method from four donors were computed using OLGA. The clones in this table, taken by TCRdb from immuneACCESS, are in-frame only. Not every clone is retained; where verified, under half of the shortfall comes from an unresolved V gene, and the cause of the rest is unknown. V and J calls and clone size are given by that table; D and trimming were obtained from the DNA. The table for this sample lists approximately 1.5 million clones; 98% of them were counted only once. Clones ranked in the top ten supply about 0.35% of the sample.

The donors were healthy, HIV-negative adults who had no recently reported acute infections or vaccinations. Every donor was a Caucasian adult living in Nashville, Tennessee, USA. Magnetic negative selection was used to enrich CD4+ T cells, after which naive cells were positively selected on CD45RA and the negative fraction became the memory subset. Blood was collected by leukapheresis, and PBMCs were isolated by Ficoll-Histopaque density gradient centrifugation and then cryopreserved in liquid nitrogen vapor phase. Analytical flow cytometry was used to check the purity and quantity of every magnetically sorted T cell population. Each sorted fraction had its genomic DNA isolated and then quantified by UV absorbance on a Nanodrop 2000c. The sequence was obtained from a man under 40 in good health. Sequencing input: naive CD4+ T cells sorted from blood. This specimen's cell subset or site label, per the study, means: CD45RA+ positively selected.

The CDR3 protein sequence reads: CASSPGGLAGSSTDTQYF. The DNA sequence is TGTGCCAGCAGCCCGGGCGGACTAGCGGGATCCAGCACAGATACGCAGTATTTT. In this chain, TRBV11-3 is recombined with TRBJ2-3; the junction holds 12 bases that match TRBD2. From the germline V gene, CDR1 is SGHNT and CDR2 is YENEEA. V ends up 5 bases short and J 0 bases short, with an unmatched junction base count of 9. The CDR3 starts with the cysteine, ends with the phenylalanine, and has 18 residues. The kept DNA is CDR3 alone, 54 bases in frame from the first base. With the portions outside the CDR3 filled from the reference TRBV11-3 and TRBJ2-3 genes, the complete variable region becomes EAGVVQSPRYKIIEKKQPVAFWCNPISGHNTLYWYLQNLGQGPELLIRYENEEAVDDSQLPKDRFSAERLKGVDSTLKIQPAELGDSAVYLCASSPGGLAGSSTDTQYFGPGTRLTVL.